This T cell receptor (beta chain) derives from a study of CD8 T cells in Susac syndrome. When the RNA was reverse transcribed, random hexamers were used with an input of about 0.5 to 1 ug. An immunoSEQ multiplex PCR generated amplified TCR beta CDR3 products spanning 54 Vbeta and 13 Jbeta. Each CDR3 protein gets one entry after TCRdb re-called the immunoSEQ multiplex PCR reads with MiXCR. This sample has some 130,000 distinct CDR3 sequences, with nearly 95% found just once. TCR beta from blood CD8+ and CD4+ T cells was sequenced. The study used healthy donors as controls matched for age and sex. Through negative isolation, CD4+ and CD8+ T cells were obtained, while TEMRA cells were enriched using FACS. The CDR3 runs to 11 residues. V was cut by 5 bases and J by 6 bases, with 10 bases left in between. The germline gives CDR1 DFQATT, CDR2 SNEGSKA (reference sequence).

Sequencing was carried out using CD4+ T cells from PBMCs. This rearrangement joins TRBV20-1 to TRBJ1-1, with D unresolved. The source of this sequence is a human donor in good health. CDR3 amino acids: CSAVDFAEAFF. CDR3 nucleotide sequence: TGCAGTGCTGTTGACTTCGCTGAAGCTTTCTTT.